One sample yielded the 21 T cell receptor beta chains listed below, sequenced in a study of identical twins. TCRdb reanalysed the 5' RACE reads using MiXCR and keeps one entry per CDR3 protein. The sample records 200,000 to 300,000 distinct CDR3 sequences, 10% to 13% being singletons. Material: memory T cells sorted from blood. These receptors were collected from a man aged 50-60 years in good health.

This clonotype was observed a handful of times. CDR3 amino acids: CASSFPPGQEIGADTQYF. CDR3 in DNA: TGTGCCAGCAGTTTCCCCCCGGGCCAAGAAATTGGGGCAGATACGCAGTATTTT. The V gene is TRBV28, the J gene TRBJ2-3; unclear D gene. Germline V gene sequence: CDR1 MDHEN, CDR2 SYDVKM. Trimming removed 3 bases at V and 4 bases at J, with 23 bases between. The CDR3 consists of 18 residues.

This clonotype came up a few times. The J gene is TRBJ2-2, the V gene TRBV20-1; D is undetermined. In germline, CDR1 is DFQATT, CDR2 SNEGSKA (reference sequence). The ends were cut back, 3 bases at V and 2 bases at J, with 7 bases in the middle. CDR3 length: 13 amino acids. The CDR3 DNA is TGCAGTGCTAGTAACACTAACACCGGGGAGCTGTTTTTT. Its translation: CSASNTNTGELFF.

There are many counts of this clonotype. The CDR3 is CASSLGFGLSVGEQFF. The CDR3 DNA is TGCGCCAGCAGCTTGGGATTCGGCCTATCGGTCGGTGAGCAGTTCTTC. This chain uses TRBV5-1 with TRBJ2-1; D is uncertain. Germline CDR1 reads SGHRS; CDR2 reads YFSETQ. V lost 0 bases and J 9 bases, leaving 19 bases between the germline ends. The CDR3 extends over 16 amino acids.

V gene TRBV6-1 combines with J gene TRBJ2-5; perhaps TRBD1 as D (6 bases). Trimming removed 6 bases from V and 2 bases from J, with 16 bases in between. The CDR3 is made up of 15 amino acids. The V gene's germline CDR1 is MNHNS and CDR2 SASEGT. The DNA for the CDR3 is TGTGCCAGCAGCCAAGAGGGGGTGGCGCAAGAGACCCAGTACTTC. Encoded protein: CASSQEGVAQETQYF.

Ten or more counts support this clonotype. The chain joins TRBV12-3 or TRBV12-4 to TRBJ1-6; 8 nucleotides agree with TRBD1. After removal of 6 bases from V and 7 bases from J, the junction contained 8 bases not matched to a gene. This CDR3 has 15 amino acids. This CDR3 is CASSPRTGRNSPLHF. For the CDR3, the DNA is TGTGCCAGCAGCCCAAGGACAGGGCGAAATTCACCCCTCCACTTT.

This clonotype was seen more than once but under ten times. The V call is TRBV20-1, the J call TRBJ2-1; weak D call: TRBD2 (6 bases). Trimming pared 2 bases from V and 4 bases from J, leaving 12 bases between. The CDR3 runs to 14 residues. Germline V gene lookup returns CDR1 DFQATT and CDR2 SNEGSKA (reference sequence). CDR3 DNA sequence: TGCAGTGCTAGAAGATTCGGGACTTACAATGAGCAGTTCTTC. Translated: CSARRFGTYNEQFF.

This clonotype was picked up a small number of times. V gene TRBV20-1 combines with J gene TRBJ2-4, with 9 bases aligning to TRBD1. CDR1 is DFQATT, CDR2 SNEGSKA, per germline (reference sequence). The ends lost 5 bases at V and 8 bases at J; junction bases unmatched: 10. The CDR3 consists of 14 residues. The DNA of the CDR3 is TGCAGTGCTCCAAATACACAGGGGGCATACATTCAGTACTTC. Amino acid sequence: CSAPNTQGAYIQYF.

In its sample, this clonotype was seen a few times. Here the CDR3 reads CASSLLGSSYNEQFF. In DNA form, the CDR3 reads TGTGCCAGCAGCTTACTAGGGAGCTCCTACAATGAGCAGTTCTTC. This chain uses TRBV7-8 with TRBJ2-1; TRBD2 might be the D (5 bases). The CDR3 extends over 15 amino acids. Germline assignment: CDR1 SGHVS and CDR2 FQNEAQ. The germline V and J ends were trimmed by 2 bases and 0 bases, with 8 bases remaining between them.

The chain joins TRBV29-1 to TRBJ1-1; D ambiguous. Between the trimmed V and J ends, which lost 6 bases and 0 bases, there was a span of 14 bases. CDR3 length: 14 amino acids. Looked up from germline, CDR1 is SQVTM and CDR2 is ANQGSEA. The CDR3 coding sequence is TGCAGCGTCGACTTTAGCTACTTGAACACTGAAGCTTTCTTT. Its translation: CSVDFSYLNTEAFF.

The table lists this clonotype with a few counts. This chain joins TRBV29-1 and TRBJ2-3; D is tentatively TRBD1 or TRBD2 (5 bases each). V lost 7 bases, J lost 8 bases, and 22 bases lay in between. The CDR3 extends over 14 amino acids. The germline CDR1 and CDR2 sequences are SQVTM and ANQGSEA. This chain's CDR3 is CSAGTDLSTRTQYF. The DNA for the CDR3 is TGCAGCGCAGGGACCGACTTGAGTACGCGTACGCAGTATTTT.

This clonotype was seen at least ten times. The chain links TRBV29-1 to TRBJ2-1, with 9 bases lining up with TRBD2. The germline V gene has CDR1 SQVTM and CDR2 ANQGSEA. The CDR3 covers 14 residues. Losses at the gene ends were 5 bases for V and 3 bases for J; bases not matched to a gene: 5. This chain's CDR3 is CSVLAGSNYNEQFF. The DNA for the CDR3 is TGCAGCGTTCTAGCGGGGAGTAACTACAATGAGCAGTTCTTC.

This clonotype was found many times. The gene calls are TRBV28 and TRBJ1-1; D is ambiguous. Germline V gene data show CDR1 as MDHEN and CDR2 as SYDVKM. The germline V and J ends were trimmed by 7 bases and 2 bases, with 14 bases remaining between them. CDR3 length: 14 residues. CDR3 DNA: TGTGCCAGCACCCGCTGGGGTACTAACACTGAAGCTTTCTTT. Translation: CASTRWGTNTEAFF.

This clonotype was picked up a small number of times. V and J are TRBV6-1 and TRBJ1-1, with D hard to call. V lost 1 base and J lost 5, with 11 bases in between. Germline values: CDR1 MNHNS, CDR2 SASEGT. The CDR3 is made up of 14 amino acids. The CDR3 DNA reads as TGTGCCAGCAGTGAAGTAGGATCCAGGACTGAAGCTTTCTTT. Its translation: CASSEVGSRTEAFF.

This clonotype has a handful of counts. J is TRBJ2-1 and V is TRBV11-3; D may be TRBD2 (7 bases). This CDR3 has 16 amino acids. CDR1 and CDR2 (germline): SGHNT, YENEEA. The V gene lost 4 bases and the J gene lost 6 bases, with 19 bases spanning the gap. The CDR3 sequence: CASSSGGGGVVNEQFF. In DNA form, the CDR3 reads TGTGCCAGCAGCTCAGGAGGAGGGGGGGTCGTCAATGAGCAGTTCTTC.

V gene TRBV7-6 combines with J gene TRBJ1-2; D gene uncertain. Looked up from germline, CDR1 is SGHVS and CDR2 is FNYEAQ. The CDR3 is made up of 13 amino acids. Trimming took off 0 bases at V and 4 bases at J, with 6 bases between the two ends. The CDR3 protein is CASSLADGYGYTF. The DNA for the CDR3 is TGTGCCAGCAGCTTAGCCGACGGCTATGGCTACACCTTC.

The V gene is TRBV20-1, the J gene TRBJ2-2, with 9 nucleotides matching TRBD2. Looked up from germline, CDR1 is DFQATT and CDR2 is SNEGSKA (reference sequence). J gave up 1 base and V 3 bases, and 3 bases lay outside the gene matches. This CDR3 spans 15 amino acids. This CDR3 reads CSARLAGLNTGELFF. CDR3 coding DNA: TGCAGTGCTAGGCTAGCGGGACTGAACACCGGGGAGCTGTTTTTT.

The CDR3 sequence is CASSPHRGLGTEAFF. DNA of the CDR3: TGTGCCAGCTCACCCCACAGGGGGCTGGGCACTGAAGCTTTCTTT. The V call is TRBV18, the J call TRBJ1-1, with 9 positions matching TRBD1. The CDR3 consists of 15 residues. The ends lost 3 bases at V and 4 bases at J; junction bases unmatched: 6. Germline V lookup: CDR1 KGHSH, CDR2 LQKENI. The full variable domain, in which reference TRBV18 and TRBJ1-1 provide the parts outside the CDR3, is NAGVMQNPRHLVRRRGQEARLRCSPMKGHSHVYWYRQLPEEGLKFMVYLQKENIIDESGMPKERFSAEFPKEGPSILRIQQVVRGDSAAYFCASSPHRGLGTEAFFGQGTRLTVV.

This chain joins TRBV7-8 and TRBJ2-1; 7 positions match TRBD2. Looked up from germline, CDR1 is SGHVS and CDR2 is FQNEAQ. The CDR3 is 16 amino acids. V was clipped by 5 bases and J by 3 bases; unmatched bases: 10. Here the CDR3 DNA reads TGTGCCAGCAGCCCTGAAAGGCTAGCGGTCTACAATGAGCAGTTCTTC. Translating it yields CASSPERLAVYNEQFF.

This clonotype was recorded many times. The chain's CDR3 is CSAQPLGQGVHNEQFF. CDR3 sequence (DNA): TGCAGTGCCCAGCCCCTCGGACAGGGGGTACACAATGAGCAGTTCTTC. This rearrangement joins TRBV20-1 to TRBJ2-1; TRBD1 agrees at 10 bases. Germline CDR1 is DFQATT and CDR2 is SNEGSKA (reference sequence). V trimming: 6 bases; J trimming: 5 bases; junction bases outside the gene matches: 13. The CDR3 is 16 residues long.

The CDR3 region is CSASRTGAKNIQYF. CDR3 nucleotides: TGCAGTGCTAGTAGGACAGGCGCCAAAAACATTCAGTACTTC. The chain joins TRBV20-1 to TRBJ2-4; 7 bases are a match to TRBD1. CDR3 length: 14 residues. With V trimmed by 3 bases and J by 1 base, 3 bases remained unmatched. The V gene's germline CDR1 is DFQATT and CDR2 SNEGSKA (reference sequence).

This clonotype was seen more than once but under ten times. V usage is TRBV20-1 and J usage is TRBJ2-2; TRBD1 aligns across 10 bases. V shed 3 bases and J 4 bases; nucleotides not matched to a gene: 17. This CDR3 spans 19 amino acids. Germline values: CDR1 DFQATT, CDR2 SNEGSKA (reference sequence). CDR3 sequence reads: CSASITLGQGSSSTGELFF. In nucleotides, the CDR3 is TGCAGTGCTAGCATTACCTTGGGACAGGGGAGTAGTAGCACCGGGGAGCTGTTTTTT.